This T cell receptor (beta chain) was captured in a study of cytomegalovirus exposure and HLA in healthy donors. Only in-frame clones appear in the TCRdb table, and some are missing; sequencing was by immunoSEQ multiplex PCR. The data hold some 230,000 clones, with just over 90% observed a single time. It was the roughly 110-subject validation cohort, separate from the approximately 700-subject first cohort, to which the donors belonged. V lost 5 bases and J 5 bases, leaving 16 bases between the germline ends. CDR1 and CDR2 (germline): SEHNR, FQNEAQ (reference sequence). The CDR3 length is 15 residues.

The chain joins TRBV7-9 to TRBJ2-1, with D maybe TRBD1 (7 bases). The sequence was collected from a young woman in good health and CMV-seronegative. Sequencing was done on a sample of PBMCs. This CDR3 is CASSGRGGTDNEQFF. In nucleotides, the CDR3 is TGTGCCAGCAGCGGACGCGGAGGGACAGACAATGAGCAGTTCTTC.